The clone carrying this T cell receptor (beta chain) was observed a few times. The antigen is unknown. The CDR3 extends over 15 amino acids. V gave up 3 bases and J gave up 4 bases, with 14 bases separating them. The germline gives CDR1 SGDLS, CDR2 YYNGEE. The data were obtained in a study of breast tumors, draining lymph nodes, adjacent tissues. Study observations and caveats: Luminal-like breast cancer showed significantly greater tumor-nontumor repertoire similarity than basal-like breast cancer did. Tumor repertoires ranked between lymph nodes and nontumor tissue in diversity, with V and J gene preferences.

Samples came from axillary lymph nodes draining the breast cancer. One entry per CDR3 protein results from TCRdb running MiXCR on the multiplex PCR reads. The sample records about 300,000 distinct CDR3 sequences, 30% being singletons. The rearrangement uses TRBV9 and TRBJ2-1; D call uncertain. This clonotype originated in a female donor with breast cancer. Some clones in this sample may be carry-over from other donors' samples. Sample: axillary lymph node tissue. CDR3 in DNA: TGTGCCAGCAGCGAAGGGCCAGGAGCATACAATGAGCAGTTCTTC. It codes for CASSEGPGAYNEQFF.